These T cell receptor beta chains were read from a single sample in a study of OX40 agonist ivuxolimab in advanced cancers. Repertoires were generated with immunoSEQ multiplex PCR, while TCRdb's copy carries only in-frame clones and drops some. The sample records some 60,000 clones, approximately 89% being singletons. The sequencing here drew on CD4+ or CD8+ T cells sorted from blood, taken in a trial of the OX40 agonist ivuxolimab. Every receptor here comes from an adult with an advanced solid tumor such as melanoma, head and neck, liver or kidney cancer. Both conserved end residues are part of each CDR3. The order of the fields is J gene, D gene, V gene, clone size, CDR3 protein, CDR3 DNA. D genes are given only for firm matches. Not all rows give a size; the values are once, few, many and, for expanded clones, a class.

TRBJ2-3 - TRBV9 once CASSFRGIPSTDTQYF TGTGCCAGCAGCTTTCGGGGAATACCGTCCACAGATACGCAGTATTTT
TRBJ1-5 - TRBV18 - CASSSDSPYSNQPQHF TGTGCCAGCTCGTCGGACAGCCCTTATAGCAATCAGCCCCAGCATTTT
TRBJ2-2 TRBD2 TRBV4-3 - CASSHGTTQTGELFF TGCGCCAGCAGCCACGGGACTACCCAAACTGGGGAGCTGTTTTTT
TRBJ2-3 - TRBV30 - CACLPSTDTQYF TGTGCCTGCCTCCCTAGCACAGATACGCAGTATTTT
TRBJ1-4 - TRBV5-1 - CASRSGSSDEKLFF TGCGCCAGCCGATCCGGATCCTCCGATGAAAAACTGTTTTTT
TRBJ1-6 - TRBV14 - CASSPTGPPLHF TGTGCCAGCAGCCCCACCGGGCCACCCCTCCACTTT
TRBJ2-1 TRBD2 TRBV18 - CASSAQAGLAGGGEQFF TGTGCCAGCTCAGCACAAGCCGGACTAGCGGGAGGGGGTGAGCAGTTCTTC
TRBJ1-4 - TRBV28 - CASSFGGANEKLFF TGTGCCAGCAGTTTCGGGGGCGCTAATGAAAAACTGTTTTTT
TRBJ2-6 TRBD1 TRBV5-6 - CASTDGTGFSGANVLTF TGTGCCAGCACAGACGGGACAGGGTTCTCTGGGGCCAACGTCCTGACTTTC
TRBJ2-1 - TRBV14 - CASSQLSSRVQFF TGTGCCAGCAGCCAACTTTCCAGCCGGGTCCAGTTCTTC
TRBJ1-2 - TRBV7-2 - CASSLIPRGDGYTF TGTGCCAGCAGCTTAATTCCCCGAGGCGATGGCTACACCTTC
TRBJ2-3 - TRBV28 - CASSNPDQRTQYF TGTGCCAGCAGCAACCCGGACCAGCGGACGCAGTATTTT
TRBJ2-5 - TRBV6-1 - CASSESIEETQYF TGTGCCAGCAGTGAAAGCATCGAAGAGACCCAGTACTTC
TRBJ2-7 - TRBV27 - CASSRRQTSSYEQYF TGTGCCAGCAGTCGGCGACAAACGAGCTCCTACGAGCAGTACTTC
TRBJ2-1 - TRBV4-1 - CASSQVLALSYNEQFF TGCGCCAGCAGCCAAGTTCTAGCGCTTTCCTACAATGAGCAGTTCTTC
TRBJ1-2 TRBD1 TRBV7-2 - CASSTPTTGGHGYTF TGTGCCAGCAGCACCCCAACCACAGGGGGCCATGGCTACACCTTC
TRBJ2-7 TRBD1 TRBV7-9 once CASSLRTGAGEQYF TGTGCCAGCAGTCTTAGAACAGGGGCCGGGGAGCAGTACTTC
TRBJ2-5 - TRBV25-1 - CASNRAREETQYF TGTGCCAGCAATCGGGCCCGGGAAGAGACCCAGTACTTC
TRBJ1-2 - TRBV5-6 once CASSPGPGGYTF TGTGCCAGCAGCCCGGGTCCGGGAGGCTACACCTTC
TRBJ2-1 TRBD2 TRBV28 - CASSRTSGVYNEQFF TGTGCCAGCAGCCGGACTAGCGGGGTCTACAATGAGCAGTTCTTC
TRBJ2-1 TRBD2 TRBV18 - CASSPLGEGNEQFF TGTGCCAGCTCACCGCTCGGGGAGGGCAATGAGCAGTTCTTC
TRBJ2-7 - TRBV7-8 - CASSLRLDSYEQYF TGTGCCAGCAGCTTACGGCTGGACTCCTACGAGCAGTACTTC
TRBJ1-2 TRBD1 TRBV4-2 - CASSQGQGYSYGYTF TGTGCCAGCAGCCAAGGACAGGGTTACAGCTATGGCTACACCTTC
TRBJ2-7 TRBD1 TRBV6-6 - CASSPGQVVEREQYF TGTGCCAGCAGCCCGGGACAGGTTGTGGAGAGGGAGCAGTACTTC
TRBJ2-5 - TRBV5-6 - CASATLQREETQYF TGTGCCAGCGCCACACTCCAAAGGGAAGAGACCCAGTACTTC
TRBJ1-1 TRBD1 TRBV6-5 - CASSYRQGNTEAFF TGTGCCAGCAGTTACCGACAGGGAAACACTGAAGCTTTCTTT
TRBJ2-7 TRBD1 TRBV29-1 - CSIWTGQSYEQYF TGCAGCATCTGGACAGGGCAGTCCTACGAGCAGTACTTC
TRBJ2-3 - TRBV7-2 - CASKVQRSTDTQYF TGTGCCAGCAAGGTACAGCGGAGCACAGATACGCAGTATTTT
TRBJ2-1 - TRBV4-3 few CASSQVRGGSNEQFF TGCGCCAGCAGCCAAGTCAGGGGAGGGAGCAATGAGCAGTTCTTC
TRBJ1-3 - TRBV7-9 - CASSLGPGPSGNTIYF TGTGCCAGCAGCTTAGGTCCGGGGCCGTCTGGAAACACCATATATTTT
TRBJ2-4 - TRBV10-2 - CASSLGGEGVNIQYF TGCGCCAGCAGCCTAGGGGGGGAAGGAGTAAACATTCAGTACTTC
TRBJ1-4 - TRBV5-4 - CASSSTGMEKLFF TGTGCCAGCAGTTCTACAGGGATGGAAAAACTGTTTTTT
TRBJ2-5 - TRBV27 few CASSMGTLETQYF TGTGCCAGCAGTATGGGGACCCTAGAGACCCAGTACTTC
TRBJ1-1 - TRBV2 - CASRTDRNTEAFF TGTGCCAGCAGAACCGACCGGAACACTGAAGCTTTCTTT
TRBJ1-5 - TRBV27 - CASSLHGNRANQPQHF TGTGCCAGCAGTTTACATGGGAACAGGGCCAATCAGCCCCAGCATTTT
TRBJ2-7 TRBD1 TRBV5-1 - CASSLTGGYEQYF TGCGCCAGCAGCTTAACAGGGGGCTACGAGCAGTACTTC
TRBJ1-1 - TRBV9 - CASSRSSMNTEAFF TGTGCCAGCAGCCGGAGCAGCATGAACACTGAAGCTTTCTTT
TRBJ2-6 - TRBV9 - CASRQKNSGANVLTF TGTGCCAGCAGGCAAAAGAATTCTGGGGCCAACGTCCTGACTTTC
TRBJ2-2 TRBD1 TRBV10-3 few CASSGTGRTGELFF TGTGCCTCGTCCGGGACAGGGAGAACCGGGGAGCTGTTTTTT
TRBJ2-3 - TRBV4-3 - CASSQSGGGDTQYF TGCGCCAGCAGCCAAAGCGGCGGGGGCGATACGCAGTATTTT
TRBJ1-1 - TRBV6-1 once CASSEAGLPNTEAFF TGTGCCAGCAGTGAAGCGGGACTTCCGAACACTGAAGCTTTCTTT
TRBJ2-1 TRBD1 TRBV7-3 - CASSLTGQGVWNEQFF TGTGCCAGCAGCTTAACGGGACAGGGGGTTTGGAATGAGCAGTTCTTC
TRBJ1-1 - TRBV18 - CATFDRHTEAFF TGTGCCACCTTTGACAGACACACTGAAGCTTTCTTT
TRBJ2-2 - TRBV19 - CASSIGWSGNTGELFF TGTGCCAGTAGTATAGGATGGTCAGGGAACACCGGGGAGCTGTTTTTT
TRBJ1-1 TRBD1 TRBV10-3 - CAISGQGQGTEAFF TGTGCCATCAGTGGACAGGGACAGGGGACTGAAGCTTTCTTT
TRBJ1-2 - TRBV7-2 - CASSLARSNYGYTF TGTGCCAGCAGCTTAGCGCGAAGTAACTATGGCTACACCTTC
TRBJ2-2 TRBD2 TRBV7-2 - CASRGRTSGNTGELFF TGTGCCAGCAGGGGACGAACTAGCGGGAACACCGGGGAGCTGTTTTTT
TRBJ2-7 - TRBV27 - CASRPNRDTYEQYF TGTGCCAGCAGACCGAACAGGGATACCTACGAGCAGTACTTC
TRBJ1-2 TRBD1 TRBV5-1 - CASSAGQGLGYTF TGCGCCAGCAGCGCCGGACAGGGTCTGGGCTACACCTTC
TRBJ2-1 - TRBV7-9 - CASSLGGEQFF TGTGCCAGCAGCTTAGGGGGTGAGCAGTTCTTC
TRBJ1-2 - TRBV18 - CASSPSLRLEYGYTF TGTGCCAGCTCACCAAGTCTTCGGTTAGAGTATGGCTACACCTTC
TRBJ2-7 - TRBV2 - CASSEGMGGQGYEQYF TGTGCCAGCAGTGAAGGAATGGGGGGGCAGGGTTACGAGCAGTACTTC
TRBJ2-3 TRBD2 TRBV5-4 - CASSPGGVSSDTQYF TGTGCCAGCAGCCCTGGGGGGGTCAGCTCAGATACGCAGTATTTT